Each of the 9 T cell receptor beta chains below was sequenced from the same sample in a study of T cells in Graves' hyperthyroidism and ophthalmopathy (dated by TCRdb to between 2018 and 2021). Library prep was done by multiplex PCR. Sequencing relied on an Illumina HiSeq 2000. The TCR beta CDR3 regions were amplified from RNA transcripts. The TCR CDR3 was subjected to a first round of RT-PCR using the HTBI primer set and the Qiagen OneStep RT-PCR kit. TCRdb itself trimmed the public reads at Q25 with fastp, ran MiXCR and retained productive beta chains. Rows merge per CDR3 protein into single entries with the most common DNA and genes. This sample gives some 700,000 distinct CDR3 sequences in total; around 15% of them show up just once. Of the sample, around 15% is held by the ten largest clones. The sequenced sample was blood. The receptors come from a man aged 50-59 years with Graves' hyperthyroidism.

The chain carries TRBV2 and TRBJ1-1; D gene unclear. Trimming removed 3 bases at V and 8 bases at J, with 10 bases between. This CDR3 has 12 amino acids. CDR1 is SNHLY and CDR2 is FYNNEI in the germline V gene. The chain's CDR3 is CASSDLYKEAFF. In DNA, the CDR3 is TGTGCCAGCAGTGATCTATATAAGGAAGCTTTCTTT.

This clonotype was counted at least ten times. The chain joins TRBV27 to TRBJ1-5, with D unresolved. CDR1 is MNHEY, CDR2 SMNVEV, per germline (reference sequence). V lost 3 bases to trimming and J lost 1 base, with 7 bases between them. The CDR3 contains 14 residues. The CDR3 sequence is CASSFSGSNQPQHF. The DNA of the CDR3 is TGTGCCAGCAGTTTTTCGGGCAGCAATCAGCCCCAGCATTTT.

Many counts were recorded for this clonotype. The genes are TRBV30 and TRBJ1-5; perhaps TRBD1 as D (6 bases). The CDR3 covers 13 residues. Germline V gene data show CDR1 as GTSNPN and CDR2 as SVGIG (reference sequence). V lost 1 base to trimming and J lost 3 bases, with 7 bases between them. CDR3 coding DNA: TGTGCCTGGAGTGGACAGGTCAATCAGCCCCAGCATTTT. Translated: CAWSGQVNQPQHF.

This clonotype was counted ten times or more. The CDR3 DNA sequence: TGTGCCAGCAGCCAATACTACGAGCAGTACTTC. Translation: CASSQYYEQYF. The chain combines TRBV3-1 with TRBJ2-7; no reliable D call. CDR1 LGHDT and CDR2 YNNKEL come from the germline V gene (reference sequence). With 2 bases removed from V and 3 bases from J, the gap between germline ends came to 2 bases. This CDR3 is built from 11 residues.

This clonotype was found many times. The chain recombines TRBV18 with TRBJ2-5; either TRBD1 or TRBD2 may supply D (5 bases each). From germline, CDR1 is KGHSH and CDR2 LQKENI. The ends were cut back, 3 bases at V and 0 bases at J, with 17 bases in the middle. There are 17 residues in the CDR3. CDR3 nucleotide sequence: TGTGCCAGCTCACCTCTGCGTCTGTGGGGGAACCAAGAGACCCAGTACTTC. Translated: CASSPLRLWGNQETQYF.

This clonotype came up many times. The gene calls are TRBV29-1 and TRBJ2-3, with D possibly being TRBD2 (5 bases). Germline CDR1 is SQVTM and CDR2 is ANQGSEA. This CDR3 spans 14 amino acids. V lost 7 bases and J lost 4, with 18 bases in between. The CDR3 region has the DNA TGCAGCGCCGGCCCGGGGATTTTCGCAGATACGCAGTATTTT. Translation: CSAGPGIFADTQYF.

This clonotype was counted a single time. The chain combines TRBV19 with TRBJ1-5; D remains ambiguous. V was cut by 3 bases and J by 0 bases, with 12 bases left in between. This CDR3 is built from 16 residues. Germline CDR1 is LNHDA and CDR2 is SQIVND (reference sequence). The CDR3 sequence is CASSIRQLYSNQPQHF. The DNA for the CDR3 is TGTGCCAGTAGTATCCGGCAGTTATATAGCAATCAGCCCCAGCATTTT.

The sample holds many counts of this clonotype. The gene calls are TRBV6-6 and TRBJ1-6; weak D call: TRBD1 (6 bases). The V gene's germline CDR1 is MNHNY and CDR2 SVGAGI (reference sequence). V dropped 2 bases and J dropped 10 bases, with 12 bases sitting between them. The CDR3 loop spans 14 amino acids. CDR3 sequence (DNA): TGTGCCAGCAGTTACCAGGACAGCAAGTCACCCCTCCACTTT. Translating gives CASSYQDSKSPLHF.

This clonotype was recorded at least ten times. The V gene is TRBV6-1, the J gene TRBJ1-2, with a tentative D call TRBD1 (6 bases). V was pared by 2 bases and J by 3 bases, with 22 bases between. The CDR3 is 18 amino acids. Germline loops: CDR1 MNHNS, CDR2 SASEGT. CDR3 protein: CASSESPGGYRIDYGYTF. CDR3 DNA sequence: TGTGCCAGCAGTGAATCCCCCGGGGGCTATAGGATCGACTATGGCTACACCTTC.